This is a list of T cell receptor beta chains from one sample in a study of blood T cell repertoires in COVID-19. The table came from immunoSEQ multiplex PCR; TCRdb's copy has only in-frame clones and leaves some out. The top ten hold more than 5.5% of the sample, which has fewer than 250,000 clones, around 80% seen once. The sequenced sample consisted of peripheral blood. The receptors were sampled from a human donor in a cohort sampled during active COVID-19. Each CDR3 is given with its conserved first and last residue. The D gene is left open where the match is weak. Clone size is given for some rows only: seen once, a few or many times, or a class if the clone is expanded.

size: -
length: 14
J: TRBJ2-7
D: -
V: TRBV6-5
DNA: TGTGCCAGCACAAAGTCTAACAGGGTCTACGAGCAGTACTTC
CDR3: CASTKSNRVYEQYF

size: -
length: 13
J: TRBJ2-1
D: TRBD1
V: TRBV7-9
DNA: TGTGCCAGCAGCTTACAGGGGGCGGGTGAGCAGTTCTTC
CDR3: CASSLQGAGEQFF

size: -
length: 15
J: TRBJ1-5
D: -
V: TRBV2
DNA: TGTGCCAGCAGTGAAGAGGGGGATAGCAATCAGCCCCAGCATTTT
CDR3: CASSEEGDSNQPQHF

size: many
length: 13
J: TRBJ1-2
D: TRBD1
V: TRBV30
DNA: TGTGCCTGGAGTCGGGACAGACCTTATGGCTACACCTTC
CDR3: CAWSRDRPYGYTF

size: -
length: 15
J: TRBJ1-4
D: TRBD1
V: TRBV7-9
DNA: TGTGCCAGCAGCCTCTTCACAGGGGGTAATGAAAAACTGTTTTTT
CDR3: CASSLFTGGNEKLFF

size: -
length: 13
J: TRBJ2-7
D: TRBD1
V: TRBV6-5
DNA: TGTGCCAGCAGCGACCCAGGGGGACATCGGCAGTACTTC
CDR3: CASSDPGGHRQYF

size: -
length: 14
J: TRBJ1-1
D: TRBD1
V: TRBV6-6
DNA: TGTGCCAGCAGTCAGCTAACAGGGGGCACTGAAGCTTTCTTT
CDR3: CASSQLTGGTEAFF

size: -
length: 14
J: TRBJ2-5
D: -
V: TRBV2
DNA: TGTGCCAGCAGACTAGAAAGCGGAGGGAAGACCCAGTACTTC
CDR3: CASRLESGGKTQYF

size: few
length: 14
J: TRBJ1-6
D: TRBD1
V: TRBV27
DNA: TGTGCCAGCAGCCGCGGACAGGGGAATTCACCCCTCCACTTT
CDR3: CASSRGQGNSPLHF

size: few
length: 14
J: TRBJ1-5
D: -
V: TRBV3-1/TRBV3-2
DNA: TGTGCCAGCAGCCTGGGAGAGAACAATCAGCCCCAGCATTTT
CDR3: CASSLGENNQPQHF

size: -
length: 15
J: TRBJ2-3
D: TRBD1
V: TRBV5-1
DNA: TGCGCCAGCAGCCCCGGACAGGGAAGCACAGATACGCAGTATTTT
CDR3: CASSPGQGSTDTQYF

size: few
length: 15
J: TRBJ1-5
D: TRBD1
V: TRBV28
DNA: TGTGCCAGCAGGCCTACAGGGGGGGGCAATCAGCCCCAGCATTTT
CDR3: CASRPTGGGNQPQHF

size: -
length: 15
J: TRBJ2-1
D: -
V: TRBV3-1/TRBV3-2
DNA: TGTGCCAGCAGCCTACCGGGATCTAGCGTCAATGAGCAGTTCTTC
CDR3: CASSLPGSSVNEQFF

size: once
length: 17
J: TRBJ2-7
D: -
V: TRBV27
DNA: TGTGCCAGCACTCCTATCGGCCGGCTCAGGGGAATAAGCGAGCAGTACTTC
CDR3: CASTPIGRLRGISEQYF

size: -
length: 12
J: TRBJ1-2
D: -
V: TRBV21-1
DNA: TGTGCCAGCCGACCCTCTCCGGGTGGCTACACCTTC
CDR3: CASRPSPGGYTF

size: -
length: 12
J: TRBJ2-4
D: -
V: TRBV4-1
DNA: TGCGCCAGCAGCCAAGATCGGACTCCTCAGTACTTC
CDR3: CASSQDRTPQYF

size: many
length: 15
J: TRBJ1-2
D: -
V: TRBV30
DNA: TGTGCCTGGTCCGCAAGCGGGTCGGGGTCGGGTGGCTACACCTTC
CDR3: CAWSASGSGSGGYTF

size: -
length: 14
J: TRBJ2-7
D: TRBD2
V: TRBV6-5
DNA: TGTGCCAGCAATCCTAGCGGGGTTGGGTTCGAGCAGTACTTC
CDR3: CASNPSGVGFEQYF

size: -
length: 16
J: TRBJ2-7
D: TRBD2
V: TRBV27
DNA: TGTGCCAGCAGTTTATCCGCGGCGGGAGGGACCTACGAGCAGTACTTC
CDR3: CASSLSAAGGTYEQYF

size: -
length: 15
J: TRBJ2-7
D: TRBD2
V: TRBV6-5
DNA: TGTGCCAGCGGGCGGACTAGCGGGGCGCTTTACGAGCAGTACTTC
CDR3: CASGRTSGALYEQYF

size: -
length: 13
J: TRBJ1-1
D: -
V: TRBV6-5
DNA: TGTGCCAGCAGACAACATATGAACACTGAAGCTTTCTTT
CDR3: CASRQHMNTEAFF

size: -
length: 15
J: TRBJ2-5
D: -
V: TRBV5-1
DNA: TGCGCCAGCAGCTTTCAAGACAGGACCCAAGAGACCCAGTACTTC
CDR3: CASSFQDRTQETQYF

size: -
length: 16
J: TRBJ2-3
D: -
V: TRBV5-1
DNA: TGCGCCAGCAGCTTGGAGGGCGGGCTTAGCACAGATACGCAGTATTTT
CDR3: CASSLEGGLSTDTQYF

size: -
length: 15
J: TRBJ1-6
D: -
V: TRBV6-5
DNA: TGTGCCAGCAGCCCAACCACAGGGCCAAATTCACCCCTCCACTTT
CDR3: CASSPTTGPNSPLHF

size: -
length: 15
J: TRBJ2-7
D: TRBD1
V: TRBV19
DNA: TGTGCCAGTAGTCCAACCCGGACAGGGATCCACGAGCAGTACTTC
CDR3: CASSPTRTGIHEQYF

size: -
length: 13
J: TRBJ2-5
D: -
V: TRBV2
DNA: TGTGCCAGCAGTGAAGGAGGGAGTACGACCCAGTACTTC
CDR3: CASSEGGSTTQYF

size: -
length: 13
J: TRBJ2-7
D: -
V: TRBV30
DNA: TGTGCCTGGAGTGTATCCTTATACTACGAGCAGTACTTC
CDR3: CAWSVSLYYEQYF

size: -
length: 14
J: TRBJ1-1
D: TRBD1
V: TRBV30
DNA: TGTGCCTGGTCCTCCGGGACAGGGTGGGCTGAAGCTTTCTTT
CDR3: CAWSSGTGWAEAFF

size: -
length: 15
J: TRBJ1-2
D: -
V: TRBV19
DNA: TGTGCCAGTGGCGGGGCCCGGGCGGGAGCATATGGCTACACCTTC
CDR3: CASGGARAGAYGYTF